The rows below give T cell receptor beta chains drawn from one sample of a study of chemoradiotherapy in HPV16-positive cancers. TCRdb keeps only in-frame clones here, not all; method: immunoSEQ multiplex PCR. Seen here are approximately 32,000 clones, 80% observed once, and the top ten hold approximately 4.2%. Sequences were derived from blood, sampled from a patient who underwent chemoradiotherapy. The receptors originated from a human donor with HPV-associated anogenital cancer. Both conserved end residues are part of each CDR3. The D gene is left open where the match is weak. Clone size is given for some rows only: seen once, a few or many times, or a class if the clone is expanded.

TRBV7-2,.,TRBD2,TRBJ2-3,15,TGTGCCAGCAGCTTAGGTCTAGCGGGGAAGGGGGTGCAGTATTTT,CASSLGLAGKGVQYF
TRBV10-3,.,.,TRBJ2-6,16,TGTGCCATCAGTTTCGGGCCCTCTGCTGGGGCCAACGTCCTGACTTTC,CAISFGPSAGANVLTF
TRBV18,.,TRBD2,TRBJ2-5,18,TGTGCCAGCTCACCAAGGACTAGCGGGGGCACCCGTCAAGAGACCCAGTACTTC,CASSPRTSGGTRQETQYF
TRBV10-3,.,TRBD1,TRBJ1-1,13,TGTGCCACCGCGGGACAGGGGTCCACTGAAGCTTTCTTT,CATAGQGSTEAFF
TRBV5-1,.,TRBD1,TRBJ2-4,16,TGCGCCAGCAGCTTGGGACAGGGGGCAACCAAAAACATTCAGTACTTC,CASSLGQGATKNIQYF
TRBV19,.,.,TRBJ2-6,20,TGTGCCAGTAGTATAGATCGGGCGGGAACTGCGAGCTCTGGGGCCAACGTCCTGACTTTC,CASSIDRAGTASSGANVLTF
TRBV11-2,.,TRBD2,TRBJ2-1,15,TGTGCCAGCAGACCGACTAGCGGGGGCTGGAATGAGCAGTTCTTC,CASRPTSGGWNEQFF
TRBV2,.,TRBD1,TRBJ1-1,14,TGTGCCAGCAGTAGCCGGACAGGGGGGACTGAAGCTTTCTTT,CASSSRTGGTEAFF
TRBV5-1,.,.,TRBJ2-5,14,TGCGCCAGCAGCTTGCTCAGCATCTTGGAGACCCAGTACTTC,CASSLLSILETQYF
TRBV10-3,few,.,TRBJ1-1,14,TGTGCCATCAGCCTTCGGGGAGGGGACACTGAAGCTTTCTTT,CAISLRGGDTEAFF
TRBV9,.,.,TRBJ2-3,15,TGTGCCAGCAGCGTAGACCTAGACTCGGCAGATACGCAGTATTTT,CASSVDLDSADTQYF
TRBV30,.,TRBD1,TRBJ2-7,13,TGTGCCTGGAGTTCGGACAGGTTCTACGAGCAGTACTTC,CAWSSDRFYEQYF
TRBV18,.,.,TRBJ1-3,15,TGTGCCAGCTCACCCGTCGGGATCTCTGGAAACACCATATATTTT,CASSPVGISGNTIYF
TRBV9,few,.,TRBJ1-6,14,TGTGCCAGCAGCATCGGGACGGGAAATTCACCCCTCCACTTT,CASSIGTGNSPLHF
TRBV25-1,.,.,TRBJ2-7,14,TGTGCCAGCAGTGAAATCGGGAGCTCCTACGAGCAGTACTTC,CASSEIGSSYEQYF
TRBV7-3,.,.,TRBJ1-5,13,TGTGCCAGCAGCTTAACCCGGGATCAGCCCCAGCATTTT,CASSLTRDQPQHF
TRBV6-5,.,.,TRBJ1-2,14,TGTGCCAGCAGTTACGGGGGACCGCACTATGGCTACACCTTC,CASSYGGPHYGYTF
TRBV28,.,.,TRBJ1-2,12,TGTGCCAGCAGTCCCTACCTCTATGGCTACACCTTC,CASSPYLYGYTF
TRBV5-1,.,.,TRBJ1-4,14,TGCGCCAGCAGCTTCGCAGATGCTAATGAAAAACTGTTTTTT,CASSFADANEKLFF
TRBV4-3,.,.,TRBJ1-3,15,TGCGCCAGCAGCCAAGAAGGTGTTCCTGGAAACACCATATATTTT,CASSQEGVPGNTIYF
TRBV2,.,.,TRBJ1-4,12,TGTGCCAGCTTCGGTGAAGGGGAAAAACTGTTTTTT,CASFGEGEKLFF
TRBV6-4,.,.,TRBJ1-6,13,TGTGCCAGCAGTCCCGAAGAGAGTTCACCCCTCCACTTT,CASSPEESSPLHF
TRBV7-3,.,TRBD2,TRBJ2-5,15,TGTGCCAGCAGCTTGGGAGCGGGGGGGCCCGAGACCCAGTACTTC,CASSLGAGGPETQYF
TRBV19,.,.,TRBJ1-2,13,TGTGCCAGTAGGACACAGGGTGACTATGGCTACACCTTC,CASRTQGDYGYTF
TRBV2,.,TRBD1,TRBJ1-2,14,TGTGCCAGCAGTGCTCGGACAGGGAACTATGGCTACACCTTC,CASSARTGNYGYTF
TRBV30,.,.,TRBJ1-5,13,TGTGCCTGGGGTTTGTGGGGGGATCAGCCCCAGCATTTT,CAWGLWGDQPQHF
TRBV11-2,.,.,TRBJ2-5,14,TGTGCCAGCAGCCTCTCCCAGGGTGGGAGGCCCCAGTACTTC,CASSLSQGGRPQYF
TRBV13,.,.,TRBJ2-1,15,TGTGCCAGCAGCCCTGGATTGAGCTCCTACAATGAGCAGTTCTTC,CASSPGLSSYNEQFF
TRBV6-5,.,.,TRBJ2-2,14,TGTGCCAGCAGCCCGCACGGAAACACCGGGGAGCTGTTTTTT,CASSPHGNTGELFF
TRBV2,few,.,TRBJ2-7,13,TGTGCCAGCAACCTGAATGGTCAGGGAGGGCAGTACTTC,CASNLNGQGGQYF
TRBV7-9,.,TRBD1,TRBJ1-2,13,TGTGCCAGCAGCCAAGGGACAGGCGGCGGCTACACCTTC,CASSQGTGGGYTF
TRBV2,.,.,TRBJ1-6,16,TGTGCCAGCAGTGATTCGGGCCGACTGTCTAATTCACCCCTCCACTTT,CASSDSGRLSNSPLHF
TRBV6-1,.,.,TRBJ1-5,17,TGTGCCAGCAGTGAAAACTTAGGGGGACAAATTAATCAGCCCCAGCATTTT,CASSENLGGQINQPQHF
TRBV6-5,.,.,TRBJ2-7,13,TGTGCCAGCAGTCACGGGGCGGGCGGGGAGCAGTACTTC,CASSHGAGGEQYF
TRBV18,.,.,TRBJ1-3,14,TGTGCCAGCTCACCAAACCAAGGGAGAAACACCATATATTTT,CASSPNQGRNTIYF
TRBV19,.,TRBD1,TRBJ1-6,15,TGTGCCAGTAGTATTAAGGACAGGGGGCATTCACCCCTCCACTTT,CASSIKDRGHSPLHF
TRBV19,.,TRBD1,TRBJ1-1,12,TGTGCCAGTAGCGTGGGACAGCATGAAGCTTTCTTT,CASSVGQHEAFF
TRBV5-1,.,.,TRBJ2-7,12,TGCGCCAGCAGCTTGCAGATCGGGGAGCAGTACTTC,CASSLQIGEQYF
TRBV7-6,few,TRBD1,TRBJ2-6,19,TGTGCCAGCAGCTTAGTTAGGGACAGCATAGTTTCTGGGGCCAACGTCCTGACTTTC,CASSLVRDSIVSGANVLTF
TRBV5-3,.,TRBD1,TRBJ1-5,17,TGTGCCAGAAACCTCGGACAGGCCGGACTCATTTATCAGCCCCAGCATTTT,CARNLGQAGLIYQPQHF
TRBV7-9,.,.,TRBJ1-4,14,TGTGCCAGCAGCCACGGGACTTCCAATGAAAAACTGTTTTTT,CASSHGTSNEKLFF
TRBV7-2,.,TRBD1,TRBJ1-3,15,TGTGCCAGCAGCCAAGACAGGGTGCTGGGAAACACCATATATTTT,CASSQDRVLGNTIYF
TRBV6-5,.,TRBD1,TRBJ2-5,15,TGTGCCAGCAGGACGACAGGGACCCTCCAAGAGACCCAGTACTTC,CASRTTGTLQETQYF
TRBV5-6,.,.,TRBJ1-1,12,TGTGCCAGCAGCTTACGGGGAACTGAAGCTTTCTTT,CASSLRGTEAFF
TRBV14,medium-sized,TRBD1,TRBJ2-7,15,TGTGCCAGCAGCTTCGGACAGGGTACAACCTACGAGCAGTACTTC,CASSFGQGTTYEQYF
TRBV10-3,.,TRBD1,TRBJ1-1,14,TGTGCCATCAGTGAGCCGAACCGGGACAGTGAAGCTTTCTTT,CAISEPNRDSEAFF
TRBV5-8,.,.,TRBJ2-7,15,TGTGCCAGCAGCTTGAGTGTGAACGACTACTACGAGCAGTACTTC,CASSLSVNDYYEQYF
TRBV14,.,.,TRBJ1-2,12,TGTGCCAGCAGCCAAGCTTCGACAGGCTACACCTTC,CASSQASTGYTF
TRBV6-6,.,.,TRBJ2-7,11,TGTGCCAGCTTTTCCTCCTACGAGCAGTACTTC,CASFSSYEQYF
TRBV11-2,.,TRBD1,TRBJ2-2,17,TGTGCCAGCAGCTTACGCGGGACAGGGAGACTCACCGGGGAGCTGTTTTTT,CASSLRGTGRLTGELFF
TRBV5-5,.,TRBD1,TRBJ1-2,15,TGTGCCAGCAGCTTGGAATCCAGGGGGCTCGACGGCTACACCTTC,CASSLESRGLDGYTF
TRBV6-5,.,.,TRBJ1-1,15,TGTGCCAGCAGTTCCTACAGGTACCTTAACACTGAAGCTTTCTTT,CASSSYRYLNTEAFF
TRBV19,.,TRBD1,TRBJ1-2,15,TGTGCCAGTAGTATGATTTCGACAGGGTACTATGGCTACACCTTC,CASSMISTGYYGYTF
TRBV28,.,TRBD1,TRBJ1-2,12,TGTGCCAGCACCTTGACAGGGAAGGGCTACACCTTC,CASTLTGKGYTF
TRBV7-2,.,TRBD1,TRBJ1-1,15,TGTGCCAGCACCCCCCCGTGGACAGGGGGTACTGAAGCTTTCTTT,CASTPPWTGGTEAFF
TRBV5-5,.,.,TRBJ1-6,14,TGTGCCAGCAGCTTGGGACAGAATAATTCACCCCTCCACTTT,CASSLGQNNSPLHF
TRBV23-1,.,.,TRBJ2-6,13,TGCGCCAGCGCCGCCTCTGGGGCCAACGTCCTGACTTTC,CASAASGANVLTF
TRBV6-6,.,.,TRBJ2-7,12,TGTGCCAGCAGTTACTCCAGGGGCGAGCAGTACTTC,CASSYSRGEQYF